The 15 T cell receptor beta chains below all came from one sample that was sequenced in a study of shared clonotypes between healthy human individuals. Profiling relied on immunoSEQ multiplex PCR, and the TCRdb table lists in-frame clones only, not all of them. In the table there are approximately 740,000 clones, about 74% of which are singletons. The specimen was memory CD4+ T cells sorted from blood. Subset noted: CD45RA-negative fraction. These receptors originate from a woman aged 25-40 years in good health.

As regards this clone: The same CDR3 also results from other DNA sequences found in this sample. CDR3 amino acids: CASSEGLAGVETQYF. CDR3 nucleotides: TGTGCCAGCAGTGAGGGACTAGCGGGAGTAGAGACCCAGTACTTC. The chain combines TRBV28 with TRBJ2-5; 14 bases are a match to TRBD2. The CDR3 sequence is 15 residues long. V lost 5 bases and J lost 4; bases outside the gene matches: 3. Germline assignment: CDR1 MDHEN and CDR2 SYDVKM. Full variable domain (missing parts from reference TRBV28 and TRBJ2-5): DVKVTQSSRYLVKRTGEKVFLECVQDMDHENMFWYRQDPGLGLRLIYFSYDVKMKEKGDIPEGYSVSREKKERFSLILESASTNQTSMYLCASSEGLAGVETQYFGPGTRLLVL.

The chain couples TRBV15 to TRBJ1-5, with a possible D match to TRBD1 (5 bases). Trimming stripped 3 bases from V and 4 bases from J, with 10 bases between. Germline V gives CDR1 LNHNV, CDR2 YYDKDF (reference sequence). CDR3 size: 14 residues. CDR3 sequence reads: CATSSGGMNQPQHF. In DNA form, the CDR3 reads TGTGCCACCAGCAGCGGGGGGATGAATCAGCCCCAGCATTTT.

V gene TRBV4-2 combines with J gene TRBJ2-2; 8 bases line up with TRBD2. Germline CDR1 is LGHNA and CDR2 is YNFKEQ. The CDR3 spans 16 residues. V lost 0 bases and J lost 5; bases outside the gene matches: 5. The CDR3 spells CASSQEGREVTGELFF. The CDR3 DNA is TGTGCCAGCAGCCAAGAGGGGCGGGAGGTGACCGGGGAGCTGTTTTTT.

This clone was observed at least ten times. The rearrangement uses TRBV7-2 and TRBJ1-1; the D is unclear. CDR3 length equals 15 residues. Germline loops: CDR1 SGHTA, CDR2 FQGNSA. Deletions cut 5 bases from V and 6 bases from J, with 19 bases between. CDR3 sequence reads: CASSRRMTPGAEAFF. The CDR3 DNA follows: TGTGCCAGCAGCCGTAGAATGACCCCGGGAGCTGAAGCTTTCTTT.

The V call is TRBV6-1, the J call TRBJ2-5; TRBD1 matches at 8 bases. CDR1 MNHNS and CDR2 SASEGT come from the germline V gene. The trim removed 5 bases at V and 4 bases at J, leaving 9 bases unmatched. CDR3 length equals 15 residues. The CDR3 coding sequence is TGTGCCAGCAGTCCGCGGGACAGGAGGGGAGAGACCCAGTACTTC. Translation gives CASSPRDRRGETQYF.

This chain links TRBV28 with TRBJ1-1; D gene unclear. This CDR3 is 13 amino acids long. CDR1 MDHEN and CDR2 SYDVKM come from the germline V gene. Between the trimmed V and J ends, which lost 6 bases and 1 base, there was a span of 9 bases. The CDR3 loop reads CASRGGWNTEAFF. CDR3 DNA sequence: TGTGCCAGCAGGGGAGGTTGGAACACTGAAGCTTTCTTT.

In its sample, this clone was seen a few times. The V call is TRBV7-9, the J call TRBJ1-5, with D maybe TRBD1 (6 bases). The CDR3 consists of 13 residues. V was cut by 7 bases and J by 6 bases, with 13 bases left in between. Germline V CDR1 and CDR2: SEHNR, FQNEAQ (reference sequence). This CDR3 reads CASTEGGGQPQHF. CDR3 coding DNA: TGTGCCAGCACGGAGGGGGGGGGTCAGCCCCAGCATTTT.

The chain couples TRBV6-1 to TRBJ2-7, with 9 bases that match TRBD2. CDR3 size: 18 residues. After removal of 2 bases from V and 2 bases from J, the junction contained 13 bases not matched to a gene. Germline lookup yields CDR1 MNHNS and CDR2 SASEGT. The CDR3 DNA reads TGTGCCAGCAGTGAACAGGGGTTAATTAGCGGGAGCCCCTACGAGCAGTACTTC. This gives the protein CASSEQGLISGSPYEQYF.

This clone appeared a few times. V gene TRBV5-1 combines with J gene TRBJ2-3, with 7 bases matching TRBD2. This CDR3 contains 16 residues. J gave up 5 bases and V 0 bases, and 9 bases lay outside the gene matches. The germline V gene encodes CDR1 SGHRS and CDR2 YFSETQ. CDR3 coding DNA: TGCGCCAGCAGCTTGGCGGCGGGAGCGGGGCAAGATACGCAGTATTTT. It specifies CASSLAAGAGQDTQYF.

Notes on this clone: This sample also contains other DNA sequences that code for the same CDR3. The chain links TRBV28 to TRBJ2-7; D perhaps matches TRBD1 (6 bases). The CDR3 sequence is 14 residues long. Per the germline V gene, CDR1 is MDHEN and CDR2 is SYDVKM. Trimming stripped 6 bases from V and 0 bases from J, with 12 bases between. The CDR3 bases are TGTGCCAGCAGGAGACAGGCGAGCTCCTACGAGCAGTACTTC. Residues: CASRRQASSYEQYF.

The chain links TRBV18 to TRBJ2-7; TRBD2 aligns across 11 bases. The CDR3 has 17 residues. Per germline, CDR1 KGHSH and CDR2 LQKENI. The J segment lost 1 base and the V segment lost 3 bases, leaving 8 bases of the junction unmatched. The CDR3 is CASSPPGTSGGSYEQYF. CDR3 in DNA: TGTGCCAGCTCACCTCCCGGGACTAGCGGAGGGTCCTACGAGCAGTACTTC.

The table lists this clone with a few counts. The rearrangement joins TRBV19 to TRBJ1-5; a possible D gene is TRBD1 (5 bases). With 5 bases removed from V and 0 bases from J, the gap between germline ends came to 14 bases. Germline CDR1 and CDR2: LNHDA and SQIVND (reference sequence). CDR3 length: 16 residues. The CDR3, as DNA: TGTGCCAGTAGTGTAAAGACAGATTATAGCAATCAGCCCCAGCATTTT. Translation: CASSVKTDYSNQPQHF.

The chain recombines TRBV6-6 with TRBJ1-2; 7 nucleotides match TRBD1. Unmatched junction bases numbered 5, after V lost 7 bases and J lost 0 bases. This CDR3 spans 14 amino acids. Per the germline V gene, CDR1 is MNHNY and CDR2 is SVGAGI (reference sequence). CDR3 sequence: CASTSGQTNYGYTF. CDR3 in DNA: TGTGCCAGCACCTCGGGACAGACTAACTATGGCTACACCTTC.

The chain employs TRBV28 and TRBJ2-7, with 13 bases identical to TRBD2. J lost 0 bases, V lost 3 bases, and 17 bases had no gene match. Per the germline V gene, CDR1 is MDHEN and CDR2 is SYDVKM. The CDR3 is 21 amino acids. As DNA, the CDR3 is TGTGCCAGCAGTTTCGGCCAAGGACTAGCGGGAGAAACCCCACCCTCCTACGAGCAGTACTTC. Translated: CASSFGQGLAGETPPSYEQYF.

This clone occurred a few times. The rearrangement links TRBV28 to TRBJ1-1, with a tentative D call TRBD1 (5 bases). V was cut by 4 bases and J by 11 bases, with 29 bases left in between. The CDR3 length is 17 residues. From germline, CDR1 is MDHEN and CDR2 SYDVKM. In DNA, the CDR3 is TGTGCCAGCAGTTCCTACGGCTCGTGGGACGAGATTAGTCAGGCTTTCTTT. This translates into CASSSYGSWDEISQAFF.